The rows below give T cell receptor beta chains drawn from one sample of a study of beta chain features in type 1 diabetes. The data were produced by immunoSEQ multiplex PCR, yet TCRdb's version contains in-frame clones alone and is incomplete. In the table there are roughly 700,000 clones, 13% of which are singletons. The sequencing sample was made of naive CD4+ T cells from blood. These receptors all stem from a man aged 18 to 29 with type 1 diabetes. Both conserved end residues are part of each CDR3. The D gene is left open where the match is weak. Size tells how often a clone was seen (once, few, many) or the class of an expanded clone, and some rows leave it out.

few	TRBJ1-4	.	15	TRBV30	TGTGCCTGGAGTCCCTACGATGGGGTACAGGAAAAACTGTTTTTT	CAWSPYDGVQEKLFF
few	TRBJ1-1	.	14	TRBV6-1	TGTGCCAGCAGTGAATTCGTGGCATTAACCGAAGCTTTCTTT	CASSEFVALTEAFF
.	TRBJ2-1	.	15	TRBV5-4	TGTGCCAGCACCTTGAGTGGGACTTCTTACAATGAGCAGTTCTTC	CASTLSGTSYNEQFF
.	TRBJ2-3	.	12	TRBV7-9	TGTGCCAGCAGCCCGAGCACAGATACGCAGTATTTT	CASSPSTDTQYF
.	TRBJ2-1	.	12	TRBV28	TGTGCCAGCAGTGACAGACACAATGAGCAGTTCTTC	CASSDRHNEQFF
few	TRBJ2-7	TRBD1	14	TRBV19	TGTGCCAGTACCCTGGGACAGGGGGTGAGCGAGCAGTACTTC	CASTLGQGVSEQYF
few	TRBJ2-6	.	18	TRBV7-9	TGTGCCAGCAACCCGAGGGAAGACCCTAGGTCTGGGGCCAACGTCCTGACTTTC	CASNPREDPRSGANVLTF
few	TRBJ1-2	.	13	TRBV6-5	TGTGCCGCCACCCCGGGGGATTTTGCTGGCTACACCTTC	CAATPGDFAGYTF
few	TRBJ1-4	.	14	TRBV7-2	TGTGCCAGCAGCTTAGCCCACAGTAATGAAAAACTGTTTTTT	CASSLAHSNEKLFF
.	TRBJ2-7	.	13	TRBV19	TGTGCCAGTAGTAGAACGATCGGTGGGGAGCAGTACTTC	CASSRTIGGEQYF
few	TRBJ2-2	TRBD1	15	TRBV2	TGTGCCAGCAGTGTACAGGGGGAATACACCGGGGAGCTGTTTTTT	CASSVQGEYTGELFF
few	TRBJ2-3	TRBD2	15	TRBV28	TGTGCCAGCAGTGTCAGCGGGGGGGGTACAGATACGCAGTATTTT	CASSVSGGGTDTQYF
few	TRBJ2-1	TRBD2	14	TRBV19	TGTGCCAGTAGTGGTGGTCTAGCGGCGGGTGAGCAGTTCTTC	CASSGGLAAGEQFF
.	TRBJ1-1	.	12	TRBV5-6	TGTGCCAGCAGCTTCCTAAACACTGAAGCTTTCTTT	CASSFLNTEAFF
few	TRBJ1-2	TRBD1	14	TRBV9	TGTGCCAGCAGCGCGACGGACAGGGTATATGGCTACACCTTC	CASSATDRVYGYTF
.	TRBJ2-7	TRBD2	15	TRBV7-9	TGTGCCAGCAGCCAACGACTAGCGGCTTTCTACGAGCAGTACTTC	CASSQRLAAFYEQYF
.	TRBJ2-1	.	10	TRBV6-5	TGTGCCAGCGGAAAGAATGAGCAGTTCTTC	CASGKNEQFF
few	TRBJ1-1	TRBD1	13	TRBV29-1	TGCAGCGTTCCCGGGACAGGGGGCACTGAAGCTTTCTTT	CSVPGTGGTEAFF
.	TRBJ2-5	.	14	TRBV7-9	TGTGCCAGCAGCCGACGGCGTGTTCAAGAGACCCAGTACTTC	CASSRRRVQETQYF
few	TRBJ1-2	TRBD1	15	TRBV7-2	TGTGCCAGCGAACCTATGGATGCCGGGACAGATGGCTACACCTTC	CASEPMDAGTDGYTF
few	TRBJ1-4	.	15	TRBV7-2	TGTGCCAGCACCGTAGGGAGTGCAACTAATGAAAAACTGTTTTTT	CASTVGSATNEKLFF
few	TRBJ2-2	.	17	TRBV30	TGTGCCTGGAGTGTACGGAGATCAGCACCCAGTCCCGGGGAGCTGTTTTTT	CAWSVRRSAPSPGELFF
few	TRBJ1-2	.	12	TRBV2	TGTGCCAGCACCCCGGGGGGGTATGGCTACACCTTC	CASTPGGYGYTF
.	TRBJ2-1	.	16	TRBV2	TGTGCCAGCAGTCTATTCGAGTCGGGCTCCTACAATGAGCAGTTCTTC	CASSLFESGSYNEQFF
.	TRBJ2-5	.	12	TRBV13	TGTGCCAGCAGCTTAGTGGGCGGATCTACCAACTTC	CASSLVGGSTNF
.	TRBJ1-1	.	13	TRBV14	TGTGCCAGCAGCCAAGAGGTTATCACTGAAGCTTTCTTT	CASSQEVITEAFF
.	TRBJ1-1	.	13	TRBV7-9	TGTGCCAGCAGCCCTACAGTGAACACTGAAGCTTTCTTT	CASSPTVNTEAFF
.	TRBJ1-4	.	16	TRBV5-4	TGTGCCAGCAGCCTAGGCCGGGACTCAACTAATGAAAAACTGTTTTTT	CASSLGRDSTNEKLFF
few	TRBJ2-3	TRBD1	14	TRBV2	TGTGCCAGCAGAACAGGGGAGTACACAGATACGCAGTATTTT	CASRTGEYTDTQYF